Listed below are T cell receptor beta chains from one sample, sequenced in a study of blood T cell repertoires in COVID-19. Using immunoSEQ multiplex PCR, the repertoire was profiled, and TCRdb retains in-frame clones only, with some absent. The sample has approximately 330,000 clones, nearly 90% seen once. The specimen was peripheral blood. The receptors were sampled from a woman aged 40 to 50 with COVID-19, enrolled during active disease. CDR3s include the opening cysteine and the closing phenylalanine or tryptophan. The D gene is left open where the match is weak. Rows may omit the clone size; those that give it use once, few, many or a size class.

cdr3_aa cdr3_nt v_call clone_size d_call j_call
CASRDRGYGYTF TGTGCCAGCCGGGACAGGGGTTATGGCTACACCTTC TRBV28 once TRBD1 TRBJ1-2
CASSVAGISHGYTF TGTGCCAGCAGCGTGGCGGGGATTTCCCATGGCTACACCTTC TRBV11-2 - - TRBJ1-2
CASSPVSAGVDTQYF TGTGCCAGCAGCCCGGTATCGGCGGGAGTGGATACGCAGTATTTT TRBV27 - TRBD2 TRBJ2-3
CASSQEAGSGANVLTF TGCGCCAGCAGCCAAGAAGCAGGCTCTGGGGCCAACGTCCTGACTTTC TRBV4-3 - - TRBJ2-6
CASSTGTSGTDTQYF TGCGCCAGCAGTACCGGGACTAGCGGCACAGATACGCAGTATTTT TRBV5-1 - TRBD2 TRBJ2-3
CASSLLAGVGDTQYF TGTGCCAGCAGCTTGCTAGCGGGAGTCGGAGATACGCAGTATTTT TRBV5-6 - TRBD2 TRBJ2-3
CAISGSGGVNQPQHF TGTGCCATCAGTGGGTCGGGAGGGGTCAATCAGCCCCAGCATTTT TRBV10-3 - - TRBJ1-5
CAISESSSAGGINEQFF TGTGCCATCAGTGAGTCGAGTTCAGCGGGGGGTATCAATGAGCAGTTCTTC TRBV10-3 - TRBD2 TRBJ2-1
CASSDRDNSPLHF TGCGCCAGCTCGGACAGGGATAATTCACCCCTCCACTTT TRBV5-1 - TRBD1 TRBJ1-6
CAIRQANTEAFF TGTGCCATCAGACAGGCGAACACTGAAGCTTTCTTT TRBV10-3 once - TRBJ1-1
CASSPGPNTEAFF TGTGCCAGCTCACCGGGCCCGAACACTGAAGCTTTCTTT TRBV18 once - TRBJ1-1
CASSSRENWPQHF TGTGCCAGCAGTTCCAGGGAAAACTGGCCCCAGCATTTT TRBV6-6 - - TRBJ1-5
CASSYPDSSYEQYF TGTGCCAGCAGTTATCCGGACAGTTCCTACGAGCAGTACTTC TRBV28 - - TRBJ2-7
CASSQGPNGGETQYF TGCGCCAGCAGCCAAGGTCCTAACGGAGGGGAGACCCAGTACTTC TRBV4-3 - - TRBJ2-5
CAISELTGIKNIQYF TGTGCCATCAGTGAGCTCACAGGGATTAAAAACATTCAGTACTTC TRBV10-3 - - TRBJ2-4
CASSRGSGNQPQHF TGTGCCAGCAGTAGGGGCTCGGGTAATCAGCCCCAGCATTTT TRBV3-1/TRBV3-2 - - TRBJ1-5
CASSAQDSLNYGYTF TGTGCCAGCAGCGCCCAGGACAGTTTGAACTATGGCTACACCTTC TRBV9 - - TRBJ1-2
CASSRGTGEYEQYF TGTGCCAGCAGTCGTGGGACAGGGGAGTACGAGCAGTACTTC TRBV6-6 - TRBD1 TRBJ2-7
CASSPGQGNTEAFF TGTGCCAGCAGCCCGGGACAAGGGAACACTGAAGCTTTCTTT TRBV7-3 once - TRBJ1-1
CASRTQGPSTGELFF TGTGCCAGCCGCACACAGGGGCCTTCAACCGGGGAGCTGTTTTTT TRBV3-1/TRBV3-2 - TRBD1 TRBJ2-2
CASSPTAGINEQFF TGTGCCAGCAGCCCCACTGCGGGGATCAATGAGCAGTTCTTC TRBV7-3 - - TRBJ2-1
CASSVAFGDRVDHGYTF TGTGCCAGCAGCGTAGCTTTCGGGGACAGGGTGGATCATGGCTACACCTTC TRBV9 - TRBD1 TRBJ1-2
CASSLALIQGGNTGELFF TGTGCCAGCAGCTTAGCTTTAATACAGGGGGGAAACACCGGGGAGCTGTTTTTT TRBV7-6 - TRBD1 TRBJ2-2
CSAGRDRGYGYTF TGCAGCGCCGGCCGGGACAGGGGTTATGGCTACACCTTC TRBV29-1 - TRBD1 TRBJ1-2
CASSLALGSSGNTIYF TGTGCCAGCAGCTTAGCGCTTGGCAGCTCTGGAAACACCATATATTTT TRBV7-8 - - TRBJ1-3
CASSPRGGPGTDTQYF TGCGCCAGCAGCCCTAGGGGGGGCCCTGGCACAGATACGCAGTATTTT TRBV4-3 once - TRBJ2-3
CASSFGTGQGGYTF TGTGCCAGCAGTTTTGGGACAGGGCAGGGTGGCTACACCTTC TRBV27 - TRBD1 TRBJ1-2
CASHDRGEQYF TGTGCCAGCCACGACAGGGGCGAGCAGTACTTC TRBV28 - TRBD1 TRBJ2-7
CAWAGEGETQYF TGTGCCTGGGCGGGGGAGGGAGAGACCCAGTACTTC TRBV30 - TRBD2 TRBJ2-5
CASSLVADRDGYTF TGTGCCAGCAGCTTGGTCGCGGACAGGGACGGCTACACCTTC TRBV5-4 - TRBD1 TRBJ1-2
CASSQVGGSGANVLTF TGTGCCAGCAGCCAAGTAGGGGGATCTGGGGCCAACGTCCTGACTTTC TRBV3-1/TRBV3-2 - - TRBJ2-6
CASSSHRGVDGYTF TGTGCCAGCAGTTCCCACAGGGGAGTCGACGGCTACACCTTC TRBV27 - TRBD1 TRBJ1-2
CSTTGEGTDTQYF TGCAGCACAACAGGGGAGGGCACAGATACGCAGTATTTT TRBV29-1 once - TRBJ2-3
CASSDRTVLSYEQYF TGTGCCAGCAGTGATAGGACAGTTCTTTCCTACGAGCAGTACTTC TRBV6-2/TRBV6-3 once - TRBJ2-7
CASSLGGTSPHNEQFF TGTGCCAGCAGCTTGGGTGGGACTAGCCCTCACAATGAGCAGTTCTTC TRBV5-4 - TRBD2 TRBJ2-1
CASSFNLAGATASYEQYF TGTGCCAGCAGCTTTAACCTAGCGGGAGCCACAGCATCCTACGAGCAGTACTTC TRBV11-2 - TRBD2 TRBJ2-7
CASSQSLREDTQYF TGCGCCAGCAGCCAAAGTCTGCGGGAAGATACGCAGTATTTT TRBV4-3 - - TRBJ2-3
CASSRFRDRGLNEQFF TGTGCCAGTAGCCGATTTCGGGACAGGGGGCTCAATGAGCAGTTCTTC TRBV19 - TRBD1 TRBJ2-1
CASSLGALIGTGELFF TGTGCCAGCAGCTTAGGGGCTCTTATCGGAACCGGGGAGCTGTTTTTT TRBV7-8 - - TRBJ2-2
CASSLKAGGTGELFF TGTGCCAGCAGCTTAAAAGCGGGAGGAACCGGGGAGCTGTTTTTT TRBV7-2 many TRBD2 TRBJ2-2
CASSQYGTGGGEQYF TGTGCCAGCAGCCAATATGGGACAGGGGGCGGCGAGCAGTACTTC TRBV4-2 - TRBD1 TRBJ2-7
CASRGTPYEQYF TGTGCCAGCCGGGGGACTCCCTACGAGCAGTACTTC TRBV6-5 - - TRBJ2-7
CASSRTGGAYLPQYF TGTGCCAGCAGCAGGACAGGGGGCGCTTATCTCCCCCAGTACTTC TRBV7-9 - TRBD1 TRBJ2-5
CASSERTENQPQHF TGTGCCAGCAGTGAACGGACAGAGAATCAGCCCCAGCATTTT TRBV2 - - TRBJ1-5
CASSIPGQIMNTEAFF TGTGCCAGTAGTATCCCGGGACAGATCATGAACACTGAAGCTTTCTTT TRBV19 once TRBD1 TRBJ1-1
CASSKHRVLPGANVLTF TGTGCCAGTAGTAAGCACAGGGTACTCCCTGGGGCCAACGTCCTGACTTTC TRBV19 - - TRBJ2-6
CASTDSRNFGSPLHF TGTGCCAGCACGGACAGTCGAAATTTTGGGTCACCCCTCCACTTT TRBV6-5 - - TRBJ1-6
CASSQNDRVSGYTF TGTGCCAGCAGCCAGAATGACAGGGTGAGCGGCTACACCTTC TRBV16 - TRBD1 TRBJ1-2
CATTPGGGEYVNSPLHF TGTGCCACCACCCCCGGGGGAGGGGAGTATGTTAATTCACCCCTCCACTTT TRBV2 - - TRBJ1-6
CASSPTGEGTQYF TGCGCCAGCAGTCCGACAGGGGAGGGGACCCAGTACTTC TRBV23-1 - - TRBJ2-5
CASSTGGLAGDEQFF TGTGCCAGCAGCACCGGTGGGCTAGCGGGAGATGAGCAGTTCTTC TRBV7-9 once TRBD2 TRBJ2-1